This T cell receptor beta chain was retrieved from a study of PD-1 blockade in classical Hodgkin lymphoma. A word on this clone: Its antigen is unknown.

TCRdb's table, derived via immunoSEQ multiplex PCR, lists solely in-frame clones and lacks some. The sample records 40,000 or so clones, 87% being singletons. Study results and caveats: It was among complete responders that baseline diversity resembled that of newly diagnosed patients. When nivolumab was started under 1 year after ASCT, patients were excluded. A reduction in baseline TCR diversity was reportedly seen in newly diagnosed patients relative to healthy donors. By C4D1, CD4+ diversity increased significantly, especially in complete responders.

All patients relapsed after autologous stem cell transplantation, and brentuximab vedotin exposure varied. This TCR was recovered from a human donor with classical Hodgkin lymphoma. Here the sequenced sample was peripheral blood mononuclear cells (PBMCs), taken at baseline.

The CDR3 here is CASSEEGLRDRNEQFF. The DNA of the CDR3 is TGTGCCAGCAGTGAAGAGGGACTAAGGGACAGGAATGAGCAGTTCTTC. The chain links TRBV6-1 to TRBJ2-1, with D maybe TRBD1 (8 bases). V lost 1 base and J 7 bases, leaving 17 bases between the germline ends. In germline, CDR1 is MNHNS, CDR2 SASEGT. This CDR3 has 16 amino acids.